The next 14 T cell receptor beta chains were all read from a single sample in a study of T cell responses to AZD1222 COVID-19 vaccine. Generated by immunoSEQ multiplex PCR, the TCRdb table keeps only in-frame clones and is missing some. The sample contains about 150,000 clones, 87% of which appear only once. Sequencing used peripheral blood, obtained 28 days after the second AZD1222 dose. Receptors were obtained from an adult who received the AZD1222 COVID-19 vaccine.

CDR3 in amino acids: CASSTHRQGTDQYF. DNA for the CDR3: TGTGCCAGTAGTACCCATCGACAGGGAACGGACCAGTACTTC. This chain links TRBV19 with TRBJ2-5; TRBD1 matches 7 bases. Germline values: CDR1 LNHDA, CDR2 SQIVND (reference sequence). Trimming took 4 bases from V and 10 from J; bases not matched to a gene: 12. The CDR3 loop spans 14 amino acids.

V and J are TRBV3-1 (or the pseudogene TRBV3-2) and TRBJ2-2; D is unclear. CDR3 size: 13 residues. V lost 1 base to trimming and J lost 6 bases, with 6 bases between them. Germline assignment: CDR1 LGHDT and CDR2 YNNKEL (reference sequence). CDR3 coding DNA: TGTGCCAGCAGCCAAGTATCCGCCGGGGAGCTGTTTTTT. Protein product: CASSQVSAGELFF.

Here the CDR3 reads CASMGQTGTALTGYTF. The CDR3 DNA follows: TGCGCCAGCATGGGCCAGACCGGGACAGCGCTCACGGGCTACACCTTC. This chain connects TRBV5-1 to TRBJ1-2, with TRBD1 matching over 7 bases. V lost 6 bases and J lost 8; bases outside the gene matches: 19. Per germline, CDR1 SGHRS and CDR2 YFSETQ. The CDR3 sequence is 16 residues long. The full variable domain, rest sourced from reference TRBV5-1 and TRBJ1-2, is KAGVTQTPRYLIKTRGQQVTLSCSPISGHRSVSWYQQTPGQGLQFLFEYFSETQRNKGNFPGRFSGRQFSNSRSEMNVSTLELGDSALYLCASMGQTGTALTGYTFGSGTRLTVV.

This chain joins TRBV2 and TRBJ2-1; D possibly corresponds to TRBD2 (5 bases). V was trimmed by 5 bases and J by 15 bases, leaving 14 bases between them. The CDR3 loop spans 11 amino acids. The germline CDR1 and CDR2 sequences are SNHLY and FYNNEI. The CDR3 DNA reads as TGTGCCAGCAGTCATCCGGGAAATTTGTTCTTC. Its translation: CASSHPGNLFF.

This chain connects TRBV13 to TRBJ2-7; tentative D call: TRBD2 (6 bases). Trimming left V 5 bases short and J 10 bases short, with 12 bases between. The CDR3 covers 11 residues. Germline V lookup: CDR1 PRHDT, CDR2 FYEKMQ (reference sequence). CDR3 nucleotide sequence: TGTGCCAGCAGCGGGGCGGGGCCCCAGTACTTC. Encoded protein: CASSGAGPQYF.

This sequence joins TRBV5-4 and TRBJ2-2; the D gene is possibly TRBD2 (6 bases). The V gene's germline CDR1 is SGHNT and CDR2 YYREEE (reference sequence). CDR3 length equals 13 residues. V gave up 1 base and J gave up 6 bases, with 7 bases separating them. CDR3 residues: CASSLTSPGELFF. The CDR3 DNA follows: TGTGCCAGCAGCTTGACTAGCCCCGGGGAGCTGTTTTTT.

This chain links TRBV3-1 (or the pseudogene TRBV3-2) with TRBJ2-7; 7 bases map to TRBD2. J was trimmed by 1 base and V by 0 bases; bases with no gene match: 9. In germline, CDR1 is LGHDT, CDR2 YNNKEL (reference sequence). The CDR3 consists of 17 residues. The CDR3 sequence is CASSQDPTTGGSYEQYF. The CDR3 bases are TGTGCCAGCAGCCAAGATCCCACAACGGGGGGTTCCTACGAGCAGTACTTC.

The chain links TRBV5-1 to TRBJ1-4; D gene uncertain. V was trimmed by 0 bases and J by 4 bases, leaving 7 bases between them. The V gene's germline CDR1 is SGHRS and CDR2 YFSETQ. CDR3 length: 14 amino acids. The CDR3 DNA reads TGCGCCAGCAGCTTGGCAGTTAATAATGAAAAACTGTTTTTT. This encodes CASSLAVNNEKLFF.

This chain joins TRBV5-6 and TRBJ1-2; D not certain. Germline V gene data show CDR1 as SGHDT and CDR2 as YYEEEE. V lost 0 bases, J lost 6 bases, and 12 bases lay in between. The CDR3 is made up of 14 amino acids. This CDR3 reads CASSLGQRANGYTF. The CDR3 DNA follows: TGTGCCAGCAGCTTGGGGCAGCGCGCTAATGGCTACACCTTC.

The chain employs TRBV19 and TRBJ2-5; tentatively, D is TRBD1 or TRBD2 (5 bases each). The V gene lost 5 bases and the J gene lost 4 bases, with 14 bases spanning the gap. CDR3 length: 14 residues. Germline CDR1 reads LNHDA; CDR2 reads SQIVND (reference sequence). The CDR3 DNA is TGTGCCAGTAGTCTCGGGTCGGGACGAGAGACCCAGTACTTC. Translating gives CASSLGSGRETQYF.

The rearrangement joins TRBV6-5 to TRBJ2-1; possible D gene TRBD1, 5 bases. There are 15 residues in the CDR3. Trimming took 6 bases from V and 4 from J, leaving 16 bases between them. In germline, CDR1 is MNHEY, CDR2 SVGAGI. CDR3 region: CASRVDRDEYNEQFF. As DNA, the CDR3 is TGTGCCAGCAGGGTTGACAGAGACGAATACAATGAGCAGTTCTTC.

The chain joins TRBV3-1 (or the pseudogene TRBV3-2) to TRBJ1-1, with 8 nucleotides matching TRBD1. Trimming at V came to 0 bases and at J to 5 bases, leaving 14 bases not matched to a gene. The CDR3 covers 18 residues. Germline CDR1 is LGHDT and CDR2 is YNNKEL (reference sequence). CDR3 in DNA: TGTGCCAGCAGCCAAGATCTGCGGACAGGGCCGGTGGGGACTGAAGCTTTCTTT. Translating it yields CASSQDLRTGPVGTEAFF.

The table lists this clone with many counts. The chain couples TRBV4-2 to TRBJ1-6; D is unresolved. With 2 bases removed from V and 0 bases from J, the gap between germline ends came to 8 bases. The CDR3 contains 16 residues. Germline V gene lookup returns CDR1 LGHNA and CDR2 YNFKEQ. The CDR3 is CASSQQQSSYNSPLHF. In nucleotides, the CDR3 is TGTGCCAGCAGCCAACAACAGAGCTCCTATAATTCACCCCTCCACTTT.

The V call is TRBV24-1, the J call TRBJ1-5; 8 nucleotides agree with TRBD1. Germline loops: CDR1 KGHDR, CDR2 SFDVKD. The CDR3 runs 16 residues. V shed 6 bases, J shed 3 bases, and the junction held 9 bases outside the gene matches. The CDR3 DNA reads as TGTGCCACCAGTCCGGGGGGGACAGGCTTCAATCAGCCCCAGCATTTT. Protein sequence: CATSPGGTGFNQPQHF.